These T cell receptor beta chains were read from a single sample in a study of a mutant IDH1 vaccine in newly diagnosed glioma. Their antigens are not known. This table comes from immunoSEQ multiplex PCR, and its TCRdb copy is limited to in-frame clones, with some not included. The sample lists about 36,000 clones, about 80% seen once, with roughly 15% in the top ten. Sequencing was performed on peripheral blood mononuclear cells (PBMCs), taken from a glioma patient whose treatment included an IDH1 peptide vaccine. All receptors come from a woman aged 30 to 39 with glioma. Some clones in this sample may be carry-over from other donors' samples. Each CDR3 is given with its conserved first and last residue. Fields, in order: CDR3 length, J gene, clone size, D gene, V gene, CDR3 DNA, CDR3 protein. A D gene is named only where the DNA matches it firmly. Where a row states a size, it is once, few, many or the class of an expanded clone; other rows omit it.

length: 18
J: TRBJ2-1
size: NA
D: TRBD2
V: TRBV15
DNA: TGTGCCACCAGCAGAGTAATTCCGGGACTAGCGGAGTACAATGAGCAGTTCTTC
CDR3: CATSRVIPGLAEYNEQFF

length: 16
J: TRBJ2-5
size: NA
D: TRBD1
V: TRBV5-1
DNA: TGCGCCAGCAGCTTGGGGACAGGGCAGTACCAAGAGACCCAGTACTTC
CDR3: CASSLGTGQYQETQYF

length: 15
J: TRBJ2-7
size: NA
D: TRBD2
V: TRBV27
DNA: TGTGCCAGCAGTCCCTTGGCGGGAGGACTGTTAGAGCAGTACTTC
CDR3: CASSPLAGGLLEQYF

length: 15
J: TRBJ2-1
size: NA
D: TRBD2
V: TRBV6-6
DNA: TGTGCCAGCAGGACCCTAGCGGGAGCGGGCGATGAGCAGTTCTTC
CDR3: CASRTLAGAGDEQFF

length: 11
J: TRBJ2-1
size: NA
D: NA
V: TRBV29-1
DNA: TGCAGCGTCGTGACCAACAATGAGCAGTTCTTC
CDR3: CSVVTNNEQFF

length: 14
J: TRBJ2-3
size: NA
D: NA
V: TRBV2
DNA: TGTGCCAGCAGTAAGAGGGAGATCACAGATACGCAGTATTTT
CDR3: CASSKREITDTQYF

length: 16
J: TRBJ1-3
size: NA
D: NA
V: TRBV7-6
DNA: TGTGCCAGCAGCTTAGCGGTGGGTGTCTCTGGAAACACCATATATTTT
CDR3: CASSLAVGVSGNTIYF

length: 17
J: TRBJ2-5
size: NA
D: TRBD2
V: TRBV5-4
DNA: TGTGCCAGCAGCTCAGGACTAGCGGGAGGGCAGTGGAAGACCCAGTACTTC
CDR3: CASSSGLAGGQWKTQYF

length: 14
J: TRBJ2-3
size: NA
D: NA
V: TRBV6-6
DNA: TGTGCCAGCAGTAACGTCCGGGACACAGATACGCAGTATTTT
CDR3: CASSNVRDTDTQYF

length: 14
J: TRBJ1-5
size: NA
D: NA
V: TRBV6-1
DNA: TGTGCCAGCAGTGAGGGCACCGAGAATCAGCCCCAGCATTTT
CDR3: CASSEGTENQPQHF

length: 15
J: TRBJ2-7
size: NA
D: TRBD2
V: TRBV5-1
DNA: TGCGCCAGCAGCTTGGCCGGGACTAGCGGCTACGAGCAGTACTTC
CDR3: CASSLAGTSGYEQYF

length: 16
J: TRBJ2-1
size: NA
D: NA
V: TRBV6-1
DNA: TGTGCCAGCAGTGAAGCCGTAGCAGCATCCTACAATGAGCAGTTCTTC
CDR3: CASSEAVAASYNEQFF

length: 14
J: TRBJ2-1
size: NA
D: NA
V: TRBV6-5
DNA: TGTGCCAGCAGTTACTCAGCTAGAGGCGATGAGCAGTTCTTC
CDR3: CASSYSARGDEQFF

length: 16
J: TRBJ2-2
size: NA
D: TRBD2
V: TRBV30
DNA: TGTGCCTGGAGTGTGCTAGCGGGCTCGAACACCGGGGAGCTGTTTTTT
CDR3: CAWSVLAGSNTGELFF

length: 15
J: TRBJ1-5
size: few
D: TRBD1
V: TRBV7-2
DNA: TGTGCCAGCGGGTCAGGGGGTCGGGGAAATCAGCCCCAGCATTTT
CDR3: CASGSGGRGNQPQHF

length: 12
J: TRBJ1-4
size: NA
D: NA
V: TRBV4-2
DNA: TGTGCCAGCAGCCAACTCGGTGAAAAACTGTTTTTT
CDR3: CASSQLGEKLFF

length: 16
J: TRBJ2-1
size: NA
D: TRBD2
V: TRBV30
DNA: TGTGCCTGGTCCAAAGGGACTAGCGGGAGTAGGAATGAGCAGTTCTTC
CDR3: CAWSKGTSGSRNEQFF

length: 13
J: TRBJ1-2
size: NA
D: NA
V: TRBV6-6
DNA: TGTGCCAGCATGACTAGTTCGGCCGAGGGCTACACCTTC
CDR3: CASMTSSAEGYTF

length: 12
J: TRBJ2-3
size: few
D: NA
V: TRBV5-4
DNA: TGTGCCGGCGGACGGGGCACAGATACGCAGTATTTT
CDR3: CAGGRGTDTQYF

length: 16
J: TRBJ1-2
size: NA
D: NA
V: TRBV2
DNA: TGTGCCAGCAGTGAAAGGGCAGGGGTCTCCTCCTATGGCTACACCTTC
CDR3: CASSERAGVSSYGYTF

length: 15
J: TRBJ2-7
size: NA
D: TRBD2
V: TRBV6-5
DNA: TGTGCCAGCAGCCCAGGACTAGCGGGAGGGTCAGGGCAGTACTTC
CDR3: CASSPGLAGGSGQYF

length: 12
J: TRBJ1-1
size: NA
D: NA
V: TRBV27
DNA: TGTGCCAGCAGTTCTGGGACGGCTGAAGCTTTCTTT
CDR3: CASSSGTAEAFF

length: 15
J: TRBJ1-2
size: NA
D: TRBD1
V: TRBV10-1
DNA: TGCGCCAGCAGTGAGTCGCTGGACAGGGACTATGGCTACACCTTC
CDR3: CASSESLDRDYGYTF

length: 11
J: TRBJ2-7
size: NA
D: NA
V: TRBV10-3
DNA: TGTGCCATCAGTGCGTCCTACGAGCAGTACTTC
CDR3: CAISASYEQYF

length: 13
J: TRBJ2-5
size: NA
D: NA
V: TRBV10-3
DNA: TGTGCCATCAGTGTGCAGGACCAAGAGACCCAGTACTTC
CDR3: CAISVQDQETQYF

length: 13
J: TRBJ1-2
size: NA
D: NA
V: TRBV7-9
DNA: TGTGCCAGCAGCTTAGGCAATAGCTATGGCTACACCTTC
CDR3: CASSLGNSYGYTF

length: 15
J: TRBJ2-1
size: NA
D: TRBD2
V: TRBV19
DNA: TGTGCCAGCATCGCCCGCGGGAGAGCTGGTAATGAGCAGTTCTTC
CDR3: CASIARGRAGNEQFF

length: 16
J: TRBJ2-5
size: NA
D: TRBD1
V: TRBV4-1
DNA: TGCGCCAGCAGCCAGAAGGACAGGGCAGTGGTAGAGACCCAGTACTTC
CDR3: CASSQKDRAVVETQYF

length: 16
J: TRBJ1-2
size: NA
D: NA
V: TRBV4-1
DNA: TGCGCCAGCAGCCAAGTTCCCGCCGTTCCGAACTATGGCTACACCTTC
CDR3: CASSQVPAVPNYGYTF

length: 17
J: TRBJ2-1
size: NA
D: TRBD2
V: TRBV7-8
DNA: TGTGCCAGCAGCTTAAGGGTCGGACTAGCGGGGGACAATGAGCAGTTCTTC
CDR3: CASSLRVGLAGDNEQFF

length: 15
J: TRBJ2-2
size: few
D: NA
V: TRBV2
DNA: TGTGCCAGCAGGGGCCGTGGGGGTGAAGCCGGGGAGCTGTTTTTT
CDR3: CASRGRGGEAGELFF

length: 12
J: TRBJ2-4
size: NA
D: NA
V: TRBV19
DNA: TGTGCCAGTAGTATCACTACCGGTGTTCAGTACTTC
CDR3: CASSITTGVQYF

length: 14
J: TRBJ1-4
size: NA
D: NA
V: TRBV5-1
DNA: TGCGCCAGCAGCTTGAGCACAGGGCGTGAAAAACTGTTTTTT
CDR3: CASSLSTGREKLFF

length: 13
J: TRBJ1-4
size: NA
D: NA
V: TRBV6-6
DNA: TGTGCCACCGGCTGGTTGTGGAGAGAAAAACTGTTTTTT
CDR3: CATGWLWREKLFF

length: 13
J: TRBJ1-3
size: NA
D: NA
V: TRBV11-3
DNA: TGTGCCAGCAGCTTTTTATTTGGAAACACCATATATTTT
CDR3: CASSFLFGNTIYF

length: 11
J: TRBJ1-2
size: few
D: NA
V: TRBV20-1
DNA: TGCAGTGCTAGACACTCTTTTGGACTGCTCTTC
CDR3: CSARHSFGLLF

length: 17
J: TRBJ1-1
size: few
D: NA
V: TRBV4-1
DNA: TGCGCCAGCAGCCAAGAGGGCCTCGGGGGGGCCAGCACTGAAGCTTTCTTT
CDR3: CASSQEGLGGASTEAFF

length: 13
J: TRBJ1-2
size: NA
D: NA
V: TRBV19
DNA: TGTGCCAGTAGCTCACACGGAGCCTATGGCTACACCTTC
CDR3: CASSSHGAYGYTF

length: 15
J: TRBJ1-4
size: NA
D: NA
V: TRBV28
DNA: TGTGCCAGCAGTTTGGGAGGACTGCGTAATGAAAAACTGTTTTTT
CDR3: CASSLGGLRNEKLFF

length: 13
J: TRBJ2-7
size: NA
D: TRBD1
V: TRBV30
DNA: TGTGCCTGGAGTGGGGGAACAGGGGACGAGCAGTACTTC
CDR3: CAWSGGTGDEQYF

length: 14
J: TRBJ2-1
size: NA
D: TRBD2
V: TRBV19
DNA: TGTGCCAGTAGTTTTGGACTAGCGGACAATGAGCAGTTCTTC
CDR3: CASSFGLADNEQFF

length: 14
J: TRBJ1-2
size: NA
D: NA
V: TRBV27
DNA: TGTGCCAGCACCCAACCCGGGACCATGTCTGGCTACACCTTC
CDR3: CASTQPGTMSGYTF

length: 16
J: TRBJ2-3
size: NA
D: NA
V: TRBV5-1
DNA: TGCGCCAGCAGCTTGGGGACGGGACTGAGCACAGATACGCAGTATTTT
CDR3: CASSLGTGLSTDTQYF

length: 13
J: TRBJ2-6
size: NA
D: NA
V: TRBV12-5
DNA: TGTGCTAGTGGTCCTGATGGGGCCAACGTCCTGACTTTC
CDR3: CASGPDGANVLTF

length: 17
J: TRBJ2-1
size: NA
D: TRBD2
V: TRBV7-7
DNA: TGTGCTAGCAGCTCATCTAGCGGGAGGGCCGGGTTGGGTGAGCAGTTCTTC
CDR3: CASSSSSGRAGLGEQFF

length: 13
J: TRBJ1-1
size: NA
D: NA
V: TRBV29-1
DNA: TGCAGCGTTGGTAAGGGGTCTGACACTGAAGCTTTCTTT
CDR3: CSVGKGSDTEAFF

length: 12
J: TRBJ2-7
size: NA
D: NA
V: TRBV28
DNA: TGTGCCAGCAGTCCGTCGGGGGACGAGCAGTACTTC
CDR3: CASSPSGDEQYF

length: 16
J: TRBJ1-5
size: once
D: NA
V: TRBV6-6
DNA: TGTGCCAGCAGTTACGGGCAGTCGTATAGCAATCAGCCCCAGCATTTT
CDR3: CASSYGQSYSNQPQHF

length: 14
J: TRBJ2-2
size: NA
D: TRBD2
V: TRBV7-9
DNA: TGTGCCAGCAGCCAACCCGGGGGGGCCGGGGAGCTGTTTTTT
CDR3: CASSQPGGAGELFF

length: 14
J: TRBJ1-2
size: NA
D: TRBD1
V: TRBV6-5
DNA: TGTGCCAGCAGTCCCGACAGGGGGAGTTATGGCTACACCTTC
CDR3: CASSPDRGSYGYTF

length: 17
J: TRBJ1-2
size: NA
D: TRBD1
V: TRBV7-9
DNA: TGTGCCAGCAGCCTACGGAGGCCGGGACAGACTTCTTATGGCTACACCTTC
CDR3: CASSLRRPGQTSYGYTF

length: 16
J: TRBJ2-5
size: NA
D: TRBD2
V: TRBV6-6
DNA: TGTGCCAGCAGCCTCGGGACTAGCTCGCGAGCCGAGACCCAGTACTTC
CDR3: CASSLGTSSRAETQYF

length: 12
J: TRBJ1-1
size: few
D: NA
V: TRBV2
DNA: TGTGCCAGCAGTGAAGACCGGCCTGGAGCTTTCTTT
CDR3: CASSEDRPGAFF

length: 14
J: TRBJ1-5
size: once
D: NA
V: TRBV6-5
DNA: TGTGCCAGCAGTACCCAAAGTTACAATCAGCCCCAGCATTTT
CDR3: CASSTQSYNQPQHF

length: 14
J: TRBJ2-1
size: NA
D: TRBD2
V: TRBV29-1
DNA: TGCAGCGTCGGGGGGGGCAGCTCCTACAATGAGCAGTTCTTC
CDR3: CSVGGGSSYNEQFF